These T cell receptor beta chains were read from a single sample in a study of T-cell memory formation after mild COVID-19. TCRdb re-called the 5' RACE reads with MiXCR, one entry per CDR3 protein. The data show about 440,000 distinct CDR3 sequences, around 18% seen once. Sequenced sample: PBMCs or a T cell subset sorted from them (not recorded which). The receptor set was obtained from an adult woman who had mild COVID-19 (a few samples of this study predate the infection). Cell type and time point are not known. Each CDR3 is given with its conserved first and last residue. Each record gives: CDR3 protein, CDR3 DNA, V gene, J gene, clone size, D gene. D genes are given only for firm matches. Size values are once, few and many counts, or a class for expanded clones, and some rows have none.

cdr3_aa: CASNMDGLANYGYTF; cdr3_nt: TGTGCCAGTAACATGGACGGGTTGGCTAACTATGGCTACACCTTC; v_call: TRBV19; j_call: TRBJ1-2; clone_size: NA; d_call: NA
cdr3_aa: CASIVEGWDGEQFF; cdr3_nt: TGTGCCAGCATCGTAGAAGGTTGGGATGGCGAGCAGTTCTTC; v_call: TRBV7-9; j_call: TRBJ2-1; clone_size: few; d_call: NA
cdr3_aa: CASSSGSQGARETQYF; cdr3_nt: TGTGCCAGCAGCTCAGGGAGCCAGGGGGCGCGGGAGACCCAGTACTTC; v_call: TRBV7-9; j_call: TRBJ2-5; clone_size: NA; d_call: TRBD1
cdr3_aa: CASSLALGVGYNEQFF; cdr3_nt: TGCGCCAGCAGCTTGGCCCTGGGGGTGGGCTACAATGAGCAGTTCTTC; v_call: TRBV5-1; j_call: TRBJ2-1; clone_size: NA; d_call: NA
cdr3_aa: CSGNIDDEQYF; cdr3_nt: TGCAGCGGGAACATCGACGACGAGCAGTACTTC; v_call: TRBV29-1; j_call: TRBJ2-7; clone_size: NA; d_call: NA
cdr3_aa: CASPHRSGTSGSPTFF; cdr3_nt: TGTGCCAGCCCTCACCGGTCGGGGACTAGCGGGAGCCCCACATTCTTC; v_call: TRBV27; j_call: TRBJ2-1; clone_size: NA; d_call: TRBD2
cdr3_aa: CSARDSGSEAFF; cdr3_nt: TGCAGTGCTAGAGATTCGGGTTCCGAAGCTTTCTTT; v_call: TRBV20-1; j_call: TRBJ1-1; clone_size: NA; d_call: NA
cdr3_aa: CASSLASGQGSPLHF; cdr3_nt: TGCGCCAGCAGCTTGGCCTCGGGACAGGGCTCACCCCTCCACTTT; v_call: TRBV5-1; j_call: TRBJ1-6; clone_size: NA; d_call: TRBD1
cdr3_aa: CASSSTGGSYGYTF; cdr3_nt: TGCGCCAGCAGCTCGACAGGGGGCAGCTATGGCTACACCTTC; v_call: TRBV5-1; j_call: TRBJ1-2; clone_size: NA; d_call: TRBD1
cdr3_aa: CASSLDRSSDEQYF; cdr3_nt: TGTGCCAGCAGCCTGGACAGGTCCTCCGACGAGCAGTACTTC; v_call: TRBV7-2; j_call: TRBJ2-7; clone_size: once; d_call: TRBD1
cdr3_aa: CSVGTGLRQPQHF; cdr3_nt: TGCAGCGTGGGGACGGGGTTAAGGCAGCCCCAGCATTTT; v_call: TRBV29-1; j_call: TRBJ1-5; clone_size: NA; d_call: NA
cdr3_aa: CASSGPGRGNNEQFF; cdr3_nt: TGTGCCAGCAGTGGCCCAGGGCGGGGAAACAATGAGCAGTTCTTC; v_call: TRBV12-3/TRBV12-4; j_call: TRBJ2-1; clone_size: few; d_call: NA
cdr3_aa: CASSRRLAGTRDTQYF; cdr3_nt: TGTGCCAGCAGTAGAAGACTAGCGGGAACGAGAGATACGCAGTATTTT; v_call: TRBV6-5; j_call: TRBJ2-3; clone_size: few; d_call: TRBD2
cdr3_aa: CASSLRANVLTF; cdr3_nt: TGTGCCAGCAGCCTTAGGGCCAACGTCCTGACTTTC; v_call: TRBV12-3/TRBV12-4; j_call: TRBJ2-6; clone_size: few; d_call: NA
cdr3_aa: CASAGYSNQPQHF; cdr3_nt: TGTGCCAGTGCCGGATATAGCAATCAGCCCCAGCATTTT; v_call: TRBV19; j_call: TRBJ1-5; clone_size: NA; d_call: NA
cdr3_aa: CASSGKDRGRQPQHF; cdr3_nt: TGTGCCAGCAGCGGAAAAGACAGGGGAAGGCAGCCCCAGCATTTT; v_call: TRBV7-8; j_call: TRBJ1-5; clone_size: NA; d_call: TRBD1
cdr3_aa: CASSDPNHNEQFF; cdr3_nt: TGTGCCAGCAGTGACCCGAACCACAATGAGCAGTTCTTC; v_call: TRBV25-1; j_call: TRBJ2-1; clone_size: few; d_call: NA
cdr3_aa: CASSGRRQRNTEAFF; cdr3_nt: TGTGCCAGCAGCGGGCGTCGACAGAGGAACACTGAAGCTTTCTTT; v_call: TRBV7-2; j_call: TRBJ1-1; clone_size: NA; d_call: NA
cdr3_aa: CSALPGQGTYEQYF; cdr3_nt: TGCAGTGCTCTACCGGGACAGGGAACATACGAGCAGTACTTC; v_call: TRBV20-1; j_call: TRBJ2-7; clone_size: NA; d_call: TRBD1
cdr3_aa: CSVEEPWDTGELFF; cdr3_nt: TGCAGCGTTGAGGAACCCTGGGACACCGGGGAGCTGTTTTTT; v_call: TRBV29-1; j_call: TRBJ2-2; clone_size: NA; d_call: NA
cdr3_aa: CASSWALSDSTNTGELFF; cdr3_nt: TGTGCCAGCAGTTGGGCATTGTCGGACTCGACGAACACCGGGGAGCTGTTTTTT; v_call: TRBV6-2/TRBV6-3; j_call: TRBJ2-2; clone_size: few; d_call: NA
cdr3_aa: CASRATPGQDYEQYF; cdr3_nt: TGTGCCAGCAGAGCAACACCGGGACAGGACTACGAGCAGTACTTC; v_call: TRBV6-6; j_call: TRBJ2-7; clone_size: NA; d_call: TRBD1
cdr3_aa: CSVEGGQPGAYNEQFF; cdr3_nt: TGCAGCGTTGAAGGGGGCCAGCCCGGGGCCTACAATGAGCAGTTCTTC; v_call: TRBV29-1; j_call: TRBJ2-1; clone_size: NA; d_call: NA
cdr3_aa: CASSPGLAGYEQYF; cdr3_nt: TGTGCCAGCAGCCCGGGACTAGCGGGGTACGAGCAGTACTTC; v_call: TRBV7-3; j_call: TRBJ2-7; clone_size: few; d_call: TRBD2
cdr3_aa: CASSNQAEDDEQYF; cdr3_nt: TGTGCCAGCAGCAATCAAGCCGAGGACGACGAGCAGTACTTC; v_call: TRBV9; j_call: TRBJ2-7; clone_size: few; d_call: NA
cdr3_aa: CASSLAVGGQETQYF; cdr3_nt: TGTGCCAGCAGCTTAGCAGTTGGGGGTCAAGAGACCCAGTACTTC; v_call: TRBV11-2; j_call: TRBJ2-5; clone_size: many; d_call: NA
cdr3_aa: CASSVAGGGETQYF; cdr3_nt: TGTGCCAGCAGCGTAGCTGGGGGCGGAGAGACCCAGTACTTC; v_call: TRBV9; j_call: TRBJ2-5; clone_size: NA; d_call: NA
cdr3_aa: CASTKSDRGYTF; cdr3_nt: TGTGCCAGCACCAAGTCGGACCGTGGCTACACCTTC; v_call: TRBV7-3; j_call: TRBJ1-2; clone_size: few; d_call: NA
cdr3_aa: CSASPSPGSVTEAFF; cdr3_nt: TGCAGTGCTTCCCCCAGTCCGGGATCGGTCACTGAAGCTTTCTTT; v_call: TRBV20-1; j_call: TRBJ1-1; clone_size: NA; d_call: NA
cdr3_aa: CASRTVGGKSNYGYTF; cdr3_nt: TGTGCCAGCAGAACAGTGGGGGGCAAGTCTAACTATGGCTACACCTTC; v_call: TRBV6-5; j_call: TRBJ1-2; clone_size: NA; d_call: NA
cdr3_aa: CASTPQRVSGADTQYF; cdr3_nt: TGTGCCAGTACCCCCCAACGGGTTTCCGGCGCAGATACGCAGTATTTT; v_call: TRBV19; j_call: TRBJ2-3; clone_size: NA; d_call: NA
cdr3_aa: CASSPLPRDRPYNEQFF; cdr3_nt: TGTGCCAGCAGCCCCCTGCCCCGGGACAGGCCCTACAATGAGCAGTTCTTC; v_call: TRBV3-1; j_call: TRBJ2-1; clone_size: NA; d_call: TRBD1
cdr3_aa: CASSTQGAGNEQYF; cdr3_nt: TGTGCCAGCAGTACCCAGGGGGCAGGGAACGAGCAGTACTTC; v_call: TRBV6-5; j_call: TRBJ2-7; clone_size: NA; d_call: TRBD1
cdr3_aa: CASSPESGAYEQYF; cdr3_nt: TGTGCCAGCTCACCAGAAAGCGGGGCCTACGAGCAGTACTTC; v_call: TRBV18; j_call: TRBJ2-7; clone_size: few; d_call: TRBD2
cdr3_aa: CSAIDGTSITDTQYF; cdr3_nt: TGCAGTGCTATCGATGGCACTAGTATCACAGATACGCAGTATTTT; v_call: TRBV20-1; j_call: TRBJ2-3; clone_size: few; d_call: NA
cdr3_aa: CATTRAEAKNIQYF; cdr3_nt: TGTGCCACCACTCGGGCGGAAGCCAAAAACATTCAGTACTTC; v_call: TRBV7-9; j_call: TRBJ2-4; clone_size: NA; d_call: NA
cdr3_aa: CASSVAWGTNEKLFF; cdr3_nt: TGTGCCAGCAGCGTAGCTTGGGGAACTAATGAAAAACTGTTTTTT; v_call: TRBV9; j_call: TRBJ1-4; clone_size: NA; d_call: NA
cdr3_aa: CASSFTGPPYEQYF; cdr3_nt: TGCGCCAGCAGCTTCACGGGCCCACCCTACGAGCAGTACTTC; v_call: TRBV5-1; j_call: TRBJ2-7; clone_size: few; d_call: NA
cdr3_aa: CASSPPSRGRYEQYF; cdr3_nt: TGTGCCAGCTCACCACCGTCACGTGGGAGGTACGAGCAGTACTTC; v_call: TRBV18; j_call: TRBJ2-7; clone_size: few; d_call: NA
cdr3_aa: CASRPEAGGLHTQYF; cdr3_nt: TGTGCCAGCAGACCCGAAGCGGGGGGGCTACATACGCAGTATTTT; v_call: TRBV12-3/TRBV12-4; j_call: TRBJ2-3; clone_size: few; d_call: TRBD2
cdr3_aa: CASSFADRDNEQFF; cdr3_nt: TGTGCCAGCAGCTTCGCGGACAGAGACAATGAGCAGTTCTTC; v_call: TRBV7-9; j_call: TRBJ2-1; clone_size: few; d_call: NA
cdr3_aa: CASSLSRRDRNTEAFF; cdr3_nt: TGTGCCAGCAGTTTATCCAGGAGGGATCGTAACACTGAAGCTTTCTTT; v_call: TRBV12-3/TRBV12-4; j_call: TRBJ1-1; clone_size: few; d_call: NA
cdr3_aa: CASSRTVYGYTF; cdr3_nt: TGTGCCAGCAGCCGGACGGTCTATGGCTACACCTTC; v_call: TRBV6-2/TRBV6-3; j_call: TRBJ1-2; clone_size: few; d_call: NA
cdr3_aa: CSVVYREANEKLFF; cdr3_nt: TGCAGCGTTGTTTATCGGGAGGCTAATGAAAAACTGTTTTTT; v_call: TRBV29-1; j_call: TRBJ1-4; clone_size: NA; d_call: NA
cdr3_aa: CASSQVLTGREQYF; cdr3_nt: TGCGCCAGCAGCCAGGTTTTGACAGGGCGCGAGCAGTACTTC; v_call: TRBV5-1; j_call: TRBJ2-7; clone_size: many; d_call: TRBD1
cdr3_aa: CASSQEYLAGGRDTQYF; cdr3_nt: TGTGCCAGCAGCCAAGAGTACCTAGCGGGGGGTAGAGATACGCAGTATTTT; v_call: TRBV4-2; j_call: TRBJ2-3; clone_size: NA; d_call: TRBD2
cdr3_aa: CASSETAASGNTIYF; cdr3_nt: TGTGCCAGCAGCGAAACAGCTGCCTCTGGAAACACCATATATTTT; v_call: TRBV3-1; j_call: TRBJ1-3; clone_size: NA; d_call: NA
cdr3_aa: CASSGERGGGGGEQFF; cdr3_nt: TGTGCCAGCAGTGGTGAGCGGGGGGGCGGCGGCGGTGAGCAGTTCTTC; v_call: TRBV2; j_call: TRBJ2-1; clone_size: NA; d_call: TRBD2
cdr3_aa: CASSVPTSHLAKSSYNEQFF; cdr3_nt: TGCGCCAGCAGTGTTCCGACAAGCCATCTAGCGAAGAGCTCCTACAATGAGCAGTTCTTC; v_call: TRBV10-2; j_call: TRBJ2-1; clone_size: NA; d_call: NA
cdr3_aa: CATSSGADPNEQFF; cdr3_nt: TGTGCCACCAGCAGTGGGGCGGACCCCAATGAGCAGTTCTTC; v_call: TRBV15; j_call: TRBJ2-1; clone_size: NA; d_call: NA
cdr3_aa: CASEGMNTEAFF; cdr3_nt: TGTGCCAGCGAGGGGATGAACACTGAAGCTTTCTTT; v_call: TRBV7-9; j_call: TRBJ1-1; clone_size: many; d_call: NA
cdr3_aa: CASSYSVFRMGHLEQFF; cdr3_nt: TGTGCCAGCAGTTACTCGGTTTTCAGGATGGGCCATCTGGAGCAGTTCTTC; v_call: TRBV6-2/TRBV6-3; j_call: TRBJ2-1; clone_size: NA; d_call: NA
cdr3_aa: CASLDRKYGYTF; cdr3_nt: TGTGCCAGTCTTGACAGGAAGTATGGCTACACCTTC; v_call: TRBV19; j_call: TRBJ1-2; clone_size: once; d_call: NA
cdr3_aa: CASSPPRQGSSSEQYF; cdr3_nt: TGTGCCAGCTCACCTCCCCGACAGGGATCATCGAGCGAGCAGTACTTC; v_call: TRBV18; j_call: TRBJ2-7; clone_size: few; d_call: TRBD1
cdr3_aa: CASSYPGQKKQFF; cdr3_nt: TGTGCCAGCAGTTACCCGGGACAGAAAAAGCAGTTCTTC; v_call: TRBV6-5; j_call: TRBJ2-1; clone_size: few; d_call: TRBD1